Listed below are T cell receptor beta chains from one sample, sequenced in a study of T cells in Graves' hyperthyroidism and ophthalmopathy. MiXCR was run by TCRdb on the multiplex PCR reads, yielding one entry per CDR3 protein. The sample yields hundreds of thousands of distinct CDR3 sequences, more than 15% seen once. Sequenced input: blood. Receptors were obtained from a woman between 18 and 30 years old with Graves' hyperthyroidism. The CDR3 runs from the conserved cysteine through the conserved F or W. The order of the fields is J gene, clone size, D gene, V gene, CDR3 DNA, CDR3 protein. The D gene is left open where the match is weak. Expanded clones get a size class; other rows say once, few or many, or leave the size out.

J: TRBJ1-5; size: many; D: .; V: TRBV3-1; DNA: TGTGCCAGCAGCCCCGGTGGGGGAAGACCCAATCAGCCCCAGCATTTT; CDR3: CASSPGGGRPNQPQHF
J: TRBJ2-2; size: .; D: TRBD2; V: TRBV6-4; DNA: TGTGCCAGCAGTACCGGACTAGCGGGAGGCCCGCAACCCCCCGGGGAGCTGTTTTTT; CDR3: CASSTGLAGGPQPPGELFF
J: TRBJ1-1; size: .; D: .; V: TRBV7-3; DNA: TGTGCCAGCAGCTCGAACTTTGACACTGAAGCCTTCTTT; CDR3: CASSSNFDTEAFF
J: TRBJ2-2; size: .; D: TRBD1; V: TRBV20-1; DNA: TGCAGTGCCCAACCGAGACAGGGGTTCCCGGGGGAGCTGTTTTTT; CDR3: CSAQPRQGFPGELFF
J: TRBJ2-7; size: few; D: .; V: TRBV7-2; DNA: TGTGCCAGCAGCTTAGAGAGACAGTACGAGCAGTACTTC; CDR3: CASSLERQYEQYF
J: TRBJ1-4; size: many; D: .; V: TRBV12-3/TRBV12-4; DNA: TGTGCCAGCAGTTTCTCAGGAGGTGAAAAACTGTTTTTT; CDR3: CASSFSGGEKLFF
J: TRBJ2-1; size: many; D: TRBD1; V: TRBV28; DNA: TGTGCCAGCAGACCATCGACAGGGGTATATGACAATGAGCAGTTCTTC; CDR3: CASRPSTGVYDNEQFF
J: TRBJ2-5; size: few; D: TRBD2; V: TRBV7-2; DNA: TGTGCCAGCAGCGCGGGGGGGAACCAAGAGACCCAGTACTTC; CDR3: CASSAGGNQETQYF
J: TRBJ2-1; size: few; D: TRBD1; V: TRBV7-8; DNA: TGTGCCAGCAGCCCCCGACAGGGGACGGAATACAATGAGCAGTTCTTC; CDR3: CASSPRQGTEYNEQFF
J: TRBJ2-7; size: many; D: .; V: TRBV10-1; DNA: TGCGCCAGCAGTGAGGGGCCAGGGGACACCTACGAGCAGTACTTC; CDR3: CASSEGPGDTYEQYF
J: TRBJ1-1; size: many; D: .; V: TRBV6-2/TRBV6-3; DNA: TGTGCCAGCAGTTACCCGAGCACTGAAGCTTTCTTT; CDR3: CASSYPSTEAFF
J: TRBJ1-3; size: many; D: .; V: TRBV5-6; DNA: TGTGCCAGCAGCCAGGAGGCTGGAAACACCATATATTTT; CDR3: CASSQEAGNTIYF
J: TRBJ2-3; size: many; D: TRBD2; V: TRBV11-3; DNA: TGTGCCAGCAGCTTCCCCGGACTAGCGGGAGGGCCAGAAGATACGCAGTATTTT; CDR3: CASSFPGLAGGPEDTQYF
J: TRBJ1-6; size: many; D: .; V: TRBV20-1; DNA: TGCAGTGCTAGAGAAGGTGAAACTTATAATTCACCCCTCCACTTT; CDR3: CSAREGETYNSPLHF
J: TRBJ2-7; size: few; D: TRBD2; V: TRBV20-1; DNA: TGCAGTGCTGATAGCGGGACGAGTTCACCAGAGCAGTACTTC; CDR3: CSADSGTSSPEQYF
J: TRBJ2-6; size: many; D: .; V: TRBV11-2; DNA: TGTGCCAGCAGCCAGAGACCCGCAGGTGCTGGGGCCAACGTCCTGACTTTC; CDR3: CASSQRPAGAGANVLTF
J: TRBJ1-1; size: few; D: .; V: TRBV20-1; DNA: TGCAGTGCTCATGGGCTCAGGGAGGGATATGGCACTGAAGCTTTCTTT; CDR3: CSAHGLREGYGTEAFF
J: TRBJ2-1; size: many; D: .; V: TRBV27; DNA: TGTGCCAGCAGTTCGGGACCGTCCTCCTACAATGAGCAGTTCTTC; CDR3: CASSSGPSSYNEQFF
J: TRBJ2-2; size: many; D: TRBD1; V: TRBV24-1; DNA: TGTGCCACCAGTGGTCGGACAGGGGGAACCGGGGAGCTGTTTTTT; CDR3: CATSGRTGGTGELFF
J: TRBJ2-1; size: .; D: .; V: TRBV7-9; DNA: TGTGCCAGCAGCTTAGGGGCGGCCGAGCAGTTCTTC; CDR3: CASSLGAAEQFF
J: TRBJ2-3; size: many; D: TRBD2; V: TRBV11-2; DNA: TGTGCCAGCAGCTCGGGGACTAGCGGGAGGGCAGATACGCAGTATTTT; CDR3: CASSSGTSGRADTQYF
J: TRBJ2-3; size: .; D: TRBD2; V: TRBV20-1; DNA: TGCAGTGCTAGAGATGCTAGCGGAGGAGGAGATACGCAGTATTTT; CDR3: CSARDASGGGDTQYF
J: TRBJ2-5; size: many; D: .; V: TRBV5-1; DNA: TGCGCCAGCACCATCGACAGCCTAGAGACCCAGTACTTC; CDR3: CASTIDSLETQYF
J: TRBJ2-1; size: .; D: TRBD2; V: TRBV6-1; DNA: TGTGCCGGCAGTGAATTCGCGGGAGTGCTCAATGAGCAGTTCTTC; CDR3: CAGSEFAGVLNEQFF
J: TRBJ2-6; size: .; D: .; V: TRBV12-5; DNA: TGTGCTAGTGGCTGGAACAGAGACAGGTCTGGGGCCAACGTCCTGACTTTC; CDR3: CASGWNRDRSGANVLTF
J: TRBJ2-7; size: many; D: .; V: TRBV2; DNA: TGTGCCAGCAGTGAAGCGTGGGAGGGGGCCTCCTACGAGCAGTACTTC; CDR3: CASSEAWEGASYEQYF
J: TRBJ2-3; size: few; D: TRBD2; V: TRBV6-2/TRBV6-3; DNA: TGTGCCACCGGAGGGGAGAGGACTAGCGGGAGGACAGATACGCAGTATTTT; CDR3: CATGGERTSGRTDTQYF
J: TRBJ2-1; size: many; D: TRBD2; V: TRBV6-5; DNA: TGTGCCAGCAGTTACCCCGGGGGAGGGAATGAGCAGTTCTTC; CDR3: CASSYPGGGNEQFF
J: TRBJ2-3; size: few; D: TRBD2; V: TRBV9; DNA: TGTGCCAGCAGCAATAGCGGGAGAAGGACAGATACGCAGTATTTT; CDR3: CASSNSGRRTDTQYF
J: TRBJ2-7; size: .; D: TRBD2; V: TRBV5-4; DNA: TGTGCCAGCAGCTTGGGAGGGACTAGCGGGGAATACGAGCAGTACTTC; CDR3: CASSLGGTSGEYEQYF
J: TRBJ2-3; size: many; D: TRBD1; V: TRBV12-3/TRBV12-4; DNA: TGTGCCAGCAGCCAGGACAGGGCGGAGGGCACAGATACGCAGTATTTT; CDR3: CASSQDRAEGTDTQYF
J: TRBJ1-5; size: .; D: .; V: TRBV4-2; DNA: TGTGCCAGCAGCCAAGATGTGGCGCAGCCCCAGCATTTT; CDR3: CASSQDVAQPQHF
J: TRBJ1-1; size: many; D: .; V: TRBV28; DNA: TGTGCCAGCAGTTTTGAGGGGGACACTGAAGCTTTCTTT; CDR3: CASSFEGDTEAFF